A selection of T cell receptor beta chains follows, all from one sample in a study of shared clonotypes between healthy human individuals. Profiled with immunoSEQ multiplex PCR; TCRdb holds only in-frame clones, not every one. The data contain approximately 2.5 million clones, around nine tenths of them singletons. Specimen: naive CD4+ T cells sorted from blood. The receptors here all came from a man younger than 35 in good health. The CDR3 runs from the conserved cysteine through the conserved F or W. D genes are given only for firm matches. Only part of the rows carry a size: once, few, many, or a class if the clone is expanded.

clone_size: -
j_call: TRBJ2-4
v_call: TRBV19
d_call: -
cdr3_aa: CASSISRGLGIQYF
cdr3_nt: TGTGCCAGTAGTATAAGTCGCGGTTTGGGCATTCAGTACTTC

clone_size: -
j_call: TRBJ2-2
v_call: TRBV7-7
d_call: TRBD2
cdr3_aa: CASSPLSPGTSVAGELFF
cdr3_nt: TGTGCTAGCAGCCCATTATCCCCTGGAACTAGCGTCGCCGGGGAGCTGTTTTTT

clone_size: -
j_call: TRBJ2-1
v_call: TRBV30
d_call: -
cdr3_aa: CACGERYNEQFF
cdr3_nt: TGTGCCTGCGGGGAGAGGTACAATGAGCAGTTCTTC

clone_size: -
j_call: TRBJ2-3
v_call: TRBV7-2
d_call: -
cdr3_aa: CASSLAQGGGDTQYF
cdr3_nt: TGTGCCAGCAGCTTAGCCCAAGGGGGGGGAGATACGCAGTATTTT

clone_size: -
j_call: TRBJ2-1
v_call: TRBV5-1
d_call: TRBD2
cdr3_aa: CASSSTAGAYNEQFF
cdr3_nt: TGCGCCAGCAGCTCCACAGCGGGGGCCTACAATGAGCAGTTCTTC

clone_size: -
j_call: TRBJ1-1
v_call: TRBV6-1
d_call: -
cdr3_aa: CASSERLNTEAFF
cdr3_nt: TGTGCCAGCAGTGAGCGTCTGAATACTGAAGCTTTCTTT

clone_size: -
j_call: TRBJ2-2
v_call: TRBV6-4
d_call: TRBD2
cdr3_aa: CASSEVAGANTGELFF
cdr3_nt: TGTGCCAGCAGTGAGGTAGCGGGAGCGAACACCGGGGAGCTGTTTTTT

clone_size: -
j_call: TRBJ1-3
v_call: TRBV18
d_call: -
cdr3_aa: CASSRLYGTGDSGNTIYF
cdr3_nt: TGTGCCAGCTCACGACTCTATGGGACCGGAGATAGTGGAAACACCATATATTTT

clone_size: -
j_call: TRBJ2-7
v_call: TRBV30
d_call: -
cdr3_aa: CAWRAGGSSYEQYF
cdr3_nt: TGTGCCTGGAGAGCAGGGGGGAGCTCCTACGAGCAGTACTTC

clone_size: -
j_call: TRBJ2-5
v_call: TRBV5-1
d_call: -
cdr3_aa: CASSLGRNQETQYF
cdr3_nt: TGCGCCAGCAGCTTGGGCAGGAATCAAGAGACCCAGTACTTC

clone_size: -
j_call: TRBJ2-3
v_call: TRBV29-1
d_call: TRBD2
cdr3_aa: CSVENSGGAADTQYF
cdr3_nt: TGCAGCGTTGAGAATAGCGGGGGGGCGGCAGATACGCAGTATTTT

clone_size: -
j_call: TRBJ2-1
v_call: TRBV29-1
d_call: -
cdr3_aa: CSVADRNEQFF
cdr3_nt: TGCAGCGTAGCCGACAGGAATGAGCAGTTCTTC

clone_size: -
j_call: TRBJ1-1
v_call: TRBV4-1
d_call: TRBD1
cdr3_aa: CASSQEPGQGGTEAFF
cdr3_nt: TGCGCCAGCAGCCAAGAGCCGGGACAGGGGGGGACTGAAGCTTTCTTT

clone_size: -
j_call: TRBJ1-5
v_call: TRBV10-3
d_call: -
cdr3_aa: CAIRDGYRQPQHF
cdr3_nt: TGTGCCATCAGGGACGGGTACAGGCAGCCCCAGCATTTT

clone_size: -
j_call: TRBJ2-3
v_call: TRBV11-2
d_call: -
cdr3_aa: CASSPTGRRPDTQYF
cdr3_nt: TGTGCCAGCAGCCCGACAGGGAGGAGACCAGATACGCAGTATTTT

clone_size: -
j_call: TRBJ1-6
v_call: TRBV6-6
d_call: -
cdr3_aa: CASSYLRGGDGTLHF
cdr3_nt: TGTGCCAGCAGTTACCTTAGGGGGGGGGATGGCACCCTCCACTTT

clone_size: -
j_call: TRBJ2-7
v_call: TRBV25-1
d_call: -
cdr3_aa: CASSARGAGTYEQYF
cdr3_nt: TGTGCCAGCAGTGCCCGTGGGGCGGGGACCTACGAGCAGTACTTC

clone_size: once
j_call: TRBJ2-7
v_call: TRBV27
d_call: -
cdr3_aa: CASRIRASGTNYEQYF
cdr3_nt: TGTGCCAGCAGGATTAGGGCGTCAGGCACTAATTACGAGCAGTACTTC

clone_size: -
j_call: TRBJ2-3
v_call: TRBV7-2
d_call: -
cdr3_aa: CASSLERRGTDTQYF
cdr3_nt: TGTGCCAGCAGCTTAGAAAGGCGAGGTACAGATACGCAGTATTTT

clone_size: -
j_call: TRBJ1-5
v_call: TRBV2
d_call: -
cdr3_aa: CASRNNQPQHF
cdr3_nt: TGTGCCAGCAGGAACAATCAGCCCCAGCATTTT

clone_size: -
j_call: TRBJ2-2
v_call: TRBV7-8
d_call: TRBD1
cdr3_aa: CASSLAVGQGVTGELFF
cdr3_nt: TGTGCCAGCAGCTTAGCGGTGGGACAGGGGGTCACCGGGGAGCTGTTTTTT

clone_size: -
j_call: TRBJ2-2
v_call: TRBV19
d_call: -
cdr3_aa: CASRAPSNTGELFF
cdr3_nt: TGTGCCAGTAGGGCGCCATCGAACACCGGGGAGCTGTTTTTT

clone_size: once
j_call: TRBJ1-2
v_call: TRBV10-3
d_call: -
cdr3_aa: CAISESWGGTDHGYTF
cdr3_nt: TGTGCCATCAGTGAGTCTTGGGGGGGAACGGACCATGGCTACACCTTC

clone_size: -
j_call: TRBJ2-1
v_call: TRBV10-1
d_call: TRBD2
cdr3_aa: CASSEWTSGSRQFF
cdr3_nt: TGCGCCAGCAGTGAGTGGACTAGCGGGAGTCGTCAGTTCTTC

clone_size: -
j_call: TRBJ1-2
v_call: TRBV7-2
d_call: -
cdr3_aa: CASSSTGNYGYTF
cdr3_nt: TGTGCCAGCAGCTCTACAGGAAACTATGGCTACACCTTC

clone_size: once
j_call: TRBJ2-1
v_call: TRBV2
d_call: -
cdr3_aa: CASSDRGGPAFAEQFF
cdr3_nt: TGTGCCAGCAGTGATAGGGGGGGACCGGCTTTCGCTGAGCAGTTCTTC

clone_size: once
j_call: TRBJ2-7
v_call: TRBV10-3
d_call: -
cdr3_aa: CAISERAGGPYEQYF
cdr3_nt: TGTGCCATCAGTGAACGGGCCGGAGGGCCCTACGAGCAGTACTTC

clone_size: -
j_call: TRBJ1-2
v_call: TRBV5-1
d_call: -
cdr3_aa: CASSLRDDGYTF
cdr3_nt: TGCGCCAGCAGCTTGAGGGATGACGGCTACACCTTC

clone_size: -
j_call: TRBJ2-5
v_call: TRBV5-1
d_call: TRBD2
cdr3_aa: CASSMGGSKETQYF
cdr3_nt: TGCGCCAGCAGCATGGGGGGGAGCAAAGAGACCCAGTACTTC

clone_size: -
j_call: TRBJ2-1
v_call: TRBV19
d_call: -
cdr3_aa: CAVTVYNEQFF
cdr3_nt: TGTGCCGTGACAGTATACAATGAGCAGTTCTTC

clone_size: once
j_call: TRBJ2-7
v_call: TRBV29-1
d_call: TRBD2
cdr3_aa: CSARLAGYEQYF
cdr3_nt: TGCAGCGCCCGACTAGCCGGGTACGAGCAGTACTTC

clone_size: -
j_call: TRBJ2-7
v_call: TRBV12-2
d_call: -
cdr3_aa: CASRFGTSGSLYEQYF
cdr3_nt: TGTGCAAGTCGCTTTGGGACTAGCGGGAGTCTCTACGAGCAGTACTTC

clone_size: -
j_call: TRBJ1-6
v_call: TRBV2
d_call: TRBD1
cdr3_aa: CASSEGVRGPPLHF
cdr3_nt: TGTGCCAGCAGTGAAGGGGTTAGGGGGCCACCCCTCCACTTT

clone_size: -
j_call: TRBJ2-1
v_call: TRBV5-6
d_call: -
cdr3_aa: CASSLLQAAPAVGIF
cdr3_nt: TGTGCCAGCAGTTTGTTACAGGCAGCTCCGGCGGTCGGGATCTTC

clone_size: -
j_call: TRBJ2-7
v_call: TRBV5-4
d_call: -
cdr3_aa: CASSLATQGTYEQYF
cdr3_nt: TGTGCCAGCAGCTTGGCCACACAGGGTACCTACGAGCAGTACTTC

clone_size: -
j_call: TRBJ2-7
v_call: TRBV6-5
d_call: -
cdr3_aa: CASSYNSYEQYF
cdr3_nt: TGTGCCAGCAGTTACAACAGCTACGAGCAGTACTTC

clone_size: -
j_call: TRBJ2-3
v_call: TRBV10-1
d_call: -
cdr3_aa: CASSSGTLADTQYF
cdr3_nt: TGCGCCAGCAGCTCCGGGACATTAGCAGATACGCAGTATTTT

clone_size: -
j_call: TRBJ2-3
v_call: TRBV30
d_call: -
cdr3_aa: CAWAAPAGNTQYF
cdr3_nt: TGTGCCTGGGCTGCTCCCGCGGGAAATACGCAGTATTTT

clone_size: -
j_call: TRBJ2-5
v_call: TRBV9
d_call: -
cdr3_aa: CASSAGRTGIAQMTQYF
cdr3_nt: TGTGCCAGCAGCGCAGGAAGGACTGGAATCGCGCAGATGACCCAGTACTTC

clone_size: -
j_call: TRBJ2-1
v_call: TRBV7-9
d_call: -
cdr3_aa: CASSLQGTNEQFF
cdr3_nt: TGTGCCAGCAGCTTACAGGGAACCAATGAGCAGTTCTTC

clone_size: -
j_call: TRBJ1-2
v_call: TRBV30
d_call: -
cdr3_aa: CAWRGAANYGYTF
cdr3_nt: TGTGCCTGGAGGGGGGCAGCTAACTATGGCTACACCTTC

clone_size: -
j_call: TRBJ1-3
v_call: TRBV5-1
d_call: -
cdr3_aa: CASSGAGSGNTIYF
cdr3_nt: TGCGCCAGCAGCGGAGCGGGGTCAGGAAACACCATATATTTT

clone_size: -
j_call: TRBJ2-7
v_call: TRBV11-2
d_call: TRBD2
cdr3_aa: CASSREAESSYEQYF
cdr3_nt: TGTGCCAGCAGCCGGGAGGCGGAGAGCTCCTACGAGCAGTACTTC

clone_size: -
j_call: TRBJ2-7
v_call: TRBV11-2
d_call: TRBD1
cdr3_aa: CAGSLTGVYDEQYF
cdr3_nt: TGTGCCGGCAGCTTGACAGGGGTGTACGACGAGCAGTACTTC

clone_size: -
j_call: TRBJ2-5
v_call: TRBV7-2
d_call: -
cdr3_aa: CASSLGGRETQYF
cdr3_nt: TGTGCCAGCAGCTTAGGCGGCAGGGAGACCCAGTACTTC

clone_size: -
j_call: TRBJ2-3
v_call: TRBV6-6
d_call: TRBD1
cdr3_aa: CASSGQGGGTDTQYF
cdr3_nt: TGTGCCAGCAGTGGACAGGGCGGGGGCACAGATACGCAGTATTTT